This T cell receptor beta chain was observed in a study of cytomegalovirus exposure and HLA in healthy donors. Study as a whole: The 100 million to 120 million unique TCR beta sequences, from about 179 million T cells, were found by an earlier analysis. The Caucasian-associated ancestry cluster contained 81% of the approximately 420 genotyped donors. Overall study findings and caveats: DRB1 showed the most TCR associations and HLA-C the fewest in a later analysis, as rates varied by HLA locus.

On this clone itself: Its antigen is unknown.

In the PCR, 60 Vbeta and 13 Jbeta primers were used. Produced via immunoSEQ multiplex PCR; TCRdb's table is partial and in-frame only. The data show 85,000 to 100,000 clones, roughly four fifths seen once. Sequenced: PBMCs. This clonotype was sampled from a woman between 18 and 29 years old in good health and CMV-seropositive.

The CDR3 is CASNRAPPELGAEAFF. The DNA of the CDR3 is TGTGCCAGTAATCGAGCCCCCCCTGAGTTGGGAGCTGAAGCTTTCTTT. J is TRBJ1-1 and V is TRBV19; D is uncertain. Germline CDR1 is LNHDA and CDR2 is SQIVND (reference sequence). The V end was cut by 7 bases, the J end by 6 bases, with 24 bases between. This CDR3 is 16 amino acids long.